This TCR beta chain was identified during a study of preoperative IRX-2 immunotherapy in early breast cancer. Regarding treatment: preoperative locoregional IRX-2 cytokine immunotherapy. This phase Ib study tested locoregional IRX-2 cytokine immunotherapy given before surgery. The CDR3 runs 15 residues. Per the germline V gene, CDR1 is MDHEN and CDR2 is SYDVKM. Trimming cost V 4 bases and J 1 base; bases outside gene matches: 4. Clones were read by immunoSEQ multiplex PCR, and TCRdb kept only the in-frame ones, dropping some. Found here are approximately 98,000 clones, roughly 88% of them singletons; the top ten hold roughly 2%.

This clonotype was sampled from a human donor with breast cancer. V gene TRBV28 combines with J gene TRBJ2-3, with 8 bases matching TRBD2. Sequenced here: tumor tissue, sampled after IRX-2 immunotherapy. CDR3 sequence: CASSSPGGRTDTQYF. As DNA, the CDR3 is TGTGCCAGCAGTTCCCCGGGGGGGCGCACAGATACGCAGTATTTT.